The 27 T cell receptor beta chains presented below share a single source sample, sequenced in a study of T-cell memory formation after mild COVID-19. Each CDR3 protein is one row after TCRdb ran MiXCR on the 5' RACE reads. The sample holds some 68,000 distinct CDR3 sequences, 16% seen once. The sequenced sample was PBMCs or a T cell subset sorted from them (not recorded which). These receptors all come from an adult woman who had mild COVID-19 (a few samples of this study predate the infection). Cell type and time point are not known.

The DNA of the CDR3 is TGCGCCAGCAGCCAAGCGCCAGGGAGTAATTCACCCCTCCACTTT. Its protein product is CASSQAPGSNSPLHF. The genes are TRBV4-1 and TRBJ1-6; D is perhaps TRBD1 (5 bases). V gave up 1 base and J gave up 6 bases, with 10 bases separating them. Germline-derived CDR1 and CDR2 are MGHRA and YSYEKL. This CDR3 contains 15 residues.

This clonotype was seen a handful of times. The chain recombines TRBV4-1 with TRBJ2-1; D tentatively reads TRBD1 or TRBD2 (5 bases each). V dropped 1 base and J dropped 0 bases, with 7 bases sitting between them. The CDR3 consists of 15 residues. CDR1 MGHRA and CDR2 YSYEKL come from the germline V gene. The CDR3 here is CASSQVGVSYNEQFF. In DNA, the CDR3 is TGCGCCAGCAGCCAAGTGGGGGTCTCCTACAATGAGCAGTTCTTC.

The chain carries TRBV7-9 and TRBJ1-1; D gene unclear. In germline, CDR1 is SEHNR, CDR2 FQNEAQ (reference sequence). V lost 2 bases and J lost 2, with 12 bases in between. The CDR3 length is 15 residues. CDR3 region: CASSLRAQPNTEAFF. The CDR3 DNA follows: TGTGCCAGCAGCTTAAGGGCTCAACCTAACACTGAAGCTTTCTTT.

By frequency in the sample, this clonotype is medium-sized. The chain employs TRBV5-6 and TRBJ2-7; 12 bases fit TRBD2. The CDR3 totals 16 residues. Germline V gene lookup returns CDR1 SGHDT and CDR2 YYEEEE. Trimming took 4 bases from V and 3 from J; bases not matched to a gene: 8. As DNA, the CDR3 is TGTGCCAGCAGCGGGGGACTAGCGGGTCGCTTCTACGAGCAGTACTTC. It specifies CASSGGLAGRFYEQYF. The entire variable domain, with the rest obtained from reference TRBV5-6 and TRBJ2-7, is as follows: DAGVTQSPTHLIKTRGQQVTLRCSPKSGHDTVSWYQQALGQGPQFIFQYYEEEERQRGNFPDRFSGHQFPNYSSELNVNALLLGDSALYLCASSGGLAGRFYEQYFGPGTRLTVT.

This CDR3 reads CASSYPHSGNSGDQYF. The DNA for the CDR3 is TGTGCCAGCAGTTACCCGCACTCGGGGAATTCCGGCGATCAGTACTTC. V usage is TRBV6-6 and J usage is TRBJ2-7; D perhaps matches TRBD2 (5 bases). Germline loops: CDR1 MNHNY, CDR2 SVGAGI (reference sequence). The CDR3 runs 16 residues. V was cut by 2 bases and J by 10 bases, with 24 bases left in between.

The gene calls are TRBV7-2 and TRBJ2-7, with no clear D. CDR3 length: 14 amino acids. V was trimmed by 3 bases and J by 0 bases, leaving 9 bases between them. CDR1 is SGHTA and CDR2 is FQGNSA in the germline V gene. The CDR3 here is CASSFVTDSYEQYF. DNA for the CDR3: TGTGCCAGCAGCTTCGTGACGGACTCCTACGAGCAGTACTTC. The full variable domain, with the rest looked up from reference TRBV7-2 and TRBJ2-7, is GAGVSQSPSNKVTEKGKDVELRCDPISGHTALYWYRQSLGQGLEFLIYFQGNSAPDKSGLPSDRFSAERTGGSVSTLTIQRTQQEDSAVYLCASSFVTDSYEQYFGPGTRLTVT.

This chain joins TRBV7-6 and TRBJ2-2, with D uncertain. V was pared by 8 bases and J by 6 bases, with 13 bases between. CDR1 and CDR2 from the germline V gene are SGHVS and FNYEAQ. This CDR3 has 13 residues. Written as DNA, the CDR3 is TGTGCCAGCGGTGAGGAACGTTCCGGGGAGCTGTTTTTT. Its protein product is CASGEERSGELFF.

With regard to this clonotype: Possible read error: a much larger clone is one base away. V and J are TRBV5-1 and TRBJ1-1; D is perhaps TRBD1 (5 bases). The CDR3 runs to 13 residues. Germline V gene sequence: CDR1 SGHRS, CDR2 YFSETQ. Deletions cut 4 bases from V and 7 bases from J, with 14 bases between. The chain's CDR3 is CASSPGGGNEAFF. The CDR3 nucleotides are TGCGCCAGCAGCCCCGGGGGAGGGAATGAAGCTTTCTTT.

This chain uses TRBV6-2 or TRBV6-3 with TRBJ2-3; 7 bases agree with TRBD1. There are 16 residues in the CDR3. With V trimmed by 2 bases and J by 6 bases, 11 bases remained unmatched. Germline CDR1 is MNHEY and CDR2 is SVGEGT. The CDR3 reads CASSYHRDSDADTQYF. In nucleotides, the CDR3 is TGTGCCAGCAGTTACCACCGGGACAGCGACGCGGATACGCAGTATTTT.

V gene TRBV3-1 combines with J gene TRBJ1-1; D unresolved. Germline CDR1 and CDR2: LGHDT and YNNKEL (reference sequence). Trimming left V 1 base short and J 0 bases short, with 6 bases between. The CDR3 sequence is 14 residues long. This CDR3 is CASSQGRMNTEAFF. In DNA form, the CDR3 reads TGTGCCAGCAGCCAAGGAAGGATGAACACTGAAGCTTTCTTT.

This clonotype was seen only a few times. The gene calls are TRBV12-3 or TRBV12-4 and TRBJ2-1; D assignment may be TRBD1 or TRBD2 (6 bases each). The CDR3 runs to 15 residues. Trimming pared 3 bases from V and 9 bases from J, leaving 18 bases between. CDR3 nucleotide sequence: TGTGCCAGCAGTTTCCCGGAGGGGGGCCAGGGTGAGCAGTTCTTC. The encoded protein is CASSFPEGGQGEQFF.

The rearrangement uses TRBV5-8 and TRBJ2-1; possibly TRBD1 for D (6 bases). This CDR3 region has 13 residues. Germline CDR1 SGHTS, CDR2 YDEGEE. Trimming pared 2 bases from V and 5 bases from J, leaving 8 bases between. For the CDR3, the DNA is TGTGCCAGCAGCTTTGGACAGAACAATGAGCAGTTCTTC. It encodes CASSFGQNNEQFF.

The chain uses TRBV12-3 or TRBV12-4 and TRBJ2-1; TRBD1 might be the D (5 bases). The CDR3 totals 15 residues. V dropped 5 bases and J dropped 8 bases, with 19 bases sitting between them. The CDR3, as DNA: TGTGCCAGCAGTCCAGGCGGTAGCAGGGCTGATGAGCAGTTCTTC. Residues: CASSPGGSRADEQFF.

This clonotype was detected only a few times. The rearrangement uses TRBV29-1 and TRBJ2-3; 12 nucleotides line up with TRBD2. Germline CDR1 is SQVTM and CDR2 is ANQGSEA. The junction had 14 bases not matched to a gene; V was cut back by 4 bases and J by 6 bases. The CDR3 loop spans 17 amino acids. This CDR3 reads CSVAPAELAGGPDTQYF. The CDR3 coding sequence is TGCAGCGTTGCCCCGGCCGAACTAGCGGGAGGTCCGGATACGCAGTATTTT.

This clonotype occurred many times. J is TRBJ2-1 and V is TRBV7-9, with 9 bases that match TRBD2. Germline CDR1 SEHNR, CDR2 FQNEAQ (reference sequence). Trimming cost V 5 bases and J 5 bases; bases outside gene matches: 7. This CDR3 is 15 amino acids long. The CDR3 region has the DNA TGTGCCAGCAGCATGAGCGGGGGGCATGACAATGAGCAGTTCTTC. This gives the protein CASSMSGGHDNEQFF.

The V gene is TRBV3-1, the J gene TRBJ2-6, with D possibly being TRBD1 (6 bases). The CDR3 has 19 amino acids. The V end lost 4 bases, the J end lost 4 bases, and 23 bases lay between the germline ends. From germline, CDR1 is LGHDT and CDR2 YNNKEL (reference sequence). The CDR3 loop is CASSPLILDSRTGANVLTF. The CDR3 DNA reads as TGTGCCAGCAGCCCACTAATATTGGACAGCAGAACGGGGGCCAACGTCCTGACTTTC.

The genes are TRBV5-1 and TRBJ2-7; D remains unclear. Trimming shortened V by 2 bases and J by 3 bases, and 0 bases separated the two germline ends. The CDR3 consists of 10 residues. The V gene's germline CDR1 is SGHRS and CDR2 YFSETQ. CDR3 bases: TGCGCCAGCAGCTTCTACGAGCAGTACTTC. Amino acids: CASSFYEQYF.

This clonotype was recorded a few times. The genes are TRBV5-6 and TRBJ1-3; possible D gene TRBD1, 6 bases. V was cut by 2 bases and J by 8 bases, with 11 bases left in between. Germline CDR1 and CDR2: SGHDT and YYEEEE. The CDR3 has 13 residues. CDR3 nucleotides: TGTGCCAGCAGCTTCAGGGGCAGGGACACCATATATTTT. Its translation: CASSFRGRDTIYF.

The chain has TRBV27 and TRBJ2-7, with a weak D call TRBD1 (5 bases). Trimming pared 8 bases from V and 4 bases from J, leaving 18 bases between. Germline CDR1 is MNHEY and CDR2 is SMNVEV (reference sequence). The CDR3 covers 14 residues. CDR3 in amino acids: CASGAGRSRYEQYF. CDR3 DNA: TGTGCCAGCGGGGCCGGACGTTCCAGGTACGAGCAGTACTTC.

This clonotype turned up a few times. CDR3 DNA: TGTGCCAGCAGCCAAGGGGGCGATGAGCAGTTCTTC. Protein product: CASSQGGDEQFF. V and J are TRBV3-1 and TRBJ2-1; perhaps TRBD1 as D (5 bases). V was cut by 1 base and J by 8 bases, with 6 bases left in between. CDR1 and CDR2 from the germline V gene are LGHDT and YNNKEL (reference sequence). The CDR3 loop spans 12 amino acids.

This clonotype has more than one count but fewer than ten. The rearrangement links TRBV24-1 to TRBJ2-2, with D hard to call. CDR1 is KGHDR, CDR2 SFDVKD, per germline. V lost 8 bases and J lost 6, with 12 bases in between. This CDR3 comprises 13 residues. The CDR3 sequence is CATKGLGAGELFF. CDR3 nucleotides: TGTGCCACCAAAGGGTTAGGCGCCGGGGAGCTGTTTTTT.

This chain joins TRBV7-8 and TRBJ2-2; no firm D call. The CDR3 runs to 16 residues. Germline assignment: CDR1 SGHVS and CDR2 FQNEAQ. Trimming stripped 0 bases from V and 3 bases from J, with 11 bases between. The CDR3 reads CASSLAAAGDTGELFF. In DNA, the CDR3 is TGTGCCAGCAGCTTAGCGGCGGCAGGAGACACCGGGGAGCTGTTTTTT.

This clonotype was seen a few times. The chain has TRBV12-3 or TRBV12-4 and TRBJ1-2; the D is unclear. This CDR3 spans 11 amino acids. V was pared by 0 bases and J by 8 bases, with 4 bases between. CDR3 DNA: TGTGCCAGCAGTTTAGCTCTCGGCTACACCTTC. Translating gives CASSLALGYTF.

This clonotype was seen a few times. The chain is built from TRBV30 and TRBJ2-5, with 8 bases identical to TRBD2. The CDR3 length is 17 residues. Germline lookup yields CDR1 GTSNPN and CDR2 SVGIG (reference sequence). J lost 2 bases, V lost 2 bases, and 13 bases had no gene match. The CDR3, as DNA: TGTGCCTGGAGTCCCGGCCCAGGACTAGCCAATCAAGAGACCCAGTACTTC. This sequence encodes CAWSPGPGLANQETQYF.

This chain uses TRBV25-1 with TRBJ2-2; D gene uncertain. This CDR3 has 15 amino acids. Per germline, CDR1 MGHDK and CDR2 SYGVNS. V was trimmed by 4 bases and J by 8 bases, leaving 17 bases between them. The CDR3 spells CASSGFKQEVGELFF. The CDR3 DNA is TGTGCCAGCAGTGGTTTTAAGCAAGAAGTAGGGGAGCTGTTTTTT.

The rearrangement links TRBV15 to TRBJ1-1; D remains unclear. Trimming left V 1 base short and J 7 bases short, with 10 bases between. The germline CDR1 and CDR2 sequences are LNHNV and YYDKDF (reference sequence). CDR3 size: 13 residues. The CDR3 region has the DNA TGTGCCACCAGCAGAGTGACTTGGGATGAAGCTTTCTTT. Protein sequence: CATSRVTWDEAFF.

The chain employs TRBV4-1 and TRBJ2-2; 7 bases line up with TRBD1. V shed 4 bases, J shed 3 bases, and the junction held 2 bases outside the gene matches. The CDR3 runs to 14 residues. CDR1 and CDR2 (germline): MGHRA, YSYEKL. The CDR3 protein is CASSPQGYTGELFF. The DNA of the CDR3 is TGCGCCAGCAGCCCACAGGGGTACACCGGGGAGCTGTTTTTT.